This TCR beta chain derives from a study of vaccination effects on CD4 cells after COVID-19. Study at large: Each participant was given two doses of one vaccine (BNT162b2 or mRNA-1273).

CDR3 length: 14 amino acids. From germline, CDR1 is SGDLS and CDR2 YYNGEE. V lost 2 bases to trimming and J lost 6 bases, with 11 bases between them. Before sequencing took place, the ViraFEST assay used viral peptide pools to expand antigen-specific CD4+ T cells. Once cultured for roughly nine days, the cells underwent separation to obtain CD4+ T cells. This person's SARS-CoV-2 infection, confirmed by PCR, occurred between March and December 2020. Peptides at 10 ug/ml and IL-2 at around 9.3 IU/ml were added to 1.5 million to 2 million PBMC per well. IL-2 medium was substituted for half the medium on days 3 and 7. Comments on this clone: The antigen is not known.

Overall study results and limits: Marked contraction was observed in infection-induced and vaccine-induced clones late after vaccination.

Generated by immunoSEQ multiplex PCR, the TCRdb table keeps only in-frame clones and is missing some. The repertoire holds tens of thousands of clones, 72% seen once, with approximately 30% in the top ten. This receptor was taken from a human donor who had a prior SARS-CoV-2 infection. Here the sequenced sample was CD4+ T cells from PBMCs cultured with a peptide pool, taken before COVID-19 vaccination. V gene TRBV9 combines with J gene TRBJ2-2; no definite D call. CDR3 protein: CASSVIGEPGELFF. In nucleotides, the CDR3 is TGTGCCAGCAGCGTCATAGGAGAACCCGGGGAGCTGTTTTTT.